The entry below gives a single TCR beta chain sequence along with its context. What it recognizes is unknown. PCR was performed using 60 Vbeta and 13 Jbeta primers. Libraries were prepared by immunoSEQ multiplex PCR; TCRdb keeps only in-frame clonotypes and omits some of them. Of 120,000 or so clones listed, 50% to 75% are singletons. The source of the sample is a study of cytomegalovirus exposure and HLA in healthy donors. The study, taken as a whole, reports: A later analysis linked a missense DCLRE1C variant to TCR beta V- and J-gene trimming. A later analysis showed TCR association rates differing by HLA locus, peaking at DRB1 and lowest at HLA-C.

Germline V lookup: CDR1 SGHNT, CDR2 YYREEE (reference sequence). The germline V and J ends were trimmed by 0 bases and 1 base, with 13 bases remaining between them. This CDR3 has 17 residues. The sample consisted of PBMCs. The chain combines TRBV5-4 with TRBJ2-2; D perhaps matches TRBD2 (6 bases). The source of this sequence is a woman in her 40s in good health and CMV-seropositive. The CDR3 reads CASSLEAGSGNTGELFF. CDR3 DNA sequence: TGTGCCAGCAGCTTGGAGGCGGGTAGCGGGAACACCGGGGAGCTGTTTTTT.